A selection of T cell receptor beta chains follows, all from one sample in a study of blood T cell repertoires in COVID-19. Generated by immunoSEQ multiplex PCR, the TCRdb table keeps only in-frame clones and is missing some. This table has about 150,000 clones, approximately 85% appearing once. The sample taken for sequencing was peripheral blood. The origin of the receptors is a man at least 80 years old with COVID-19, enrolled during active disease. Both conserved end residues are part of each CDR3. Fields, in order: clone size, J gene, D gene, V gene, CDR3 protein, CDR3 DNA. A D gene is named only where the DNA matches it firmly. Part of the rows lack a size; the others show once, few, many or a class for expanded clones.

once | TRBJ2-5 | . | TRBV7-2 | CASSPGIPLETQYF | TGTGCCAGCAGCCCCGGTATACCCCTAGAGACCCAGTACTTC
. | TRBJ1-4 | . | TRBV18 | CASYRGAGEKLFF | TGTGCCAGCTACCGGGGGGCGGGTGAAAAACTGTTTTTT
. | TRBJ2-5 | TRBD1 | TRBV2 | CASRPDRAEETQYF | TGTGCCAGCAGGCCGGACAGGGCAGAAGAGACCCAGTACTTC
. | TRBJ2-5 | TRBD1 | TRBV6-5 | CASREPGQGQETQYF | TGTGCCAGCAGAGAGCCGGGACAGGGACAAGAGACCCAGTACTTC
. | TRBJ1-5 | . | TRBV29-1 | CSARSTGQPQHF | TGCAGCGCCCGAAGTACCGGTCAGCCCCAGCATTTT
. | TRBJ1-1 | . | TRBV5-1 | CASSLDSGSWTEAFF | TGCGCCAGCAGCTTGGACTCGGGTTCGTGGACTGAAGCTTTCTTT
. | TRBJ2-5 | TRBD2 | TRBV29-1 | CSVPAGGPQETQYF | TGCAGCGTTCCAGCGGGGGGGCCTCAAGAGACCCAGTACTTC
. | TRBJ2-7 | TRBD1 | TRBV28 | CASGTGTGGLLYYEQYF | TGTGCCAGCGGAACCGGGACAGGGGGTCTCCTATACTACGAGCAGTACTTC
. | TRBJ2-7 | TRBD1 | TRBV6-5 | CASRRDRAYEQYF | TGTGCCAGCAGACGGGACAGGGCCTACGAGCAGTACTTC
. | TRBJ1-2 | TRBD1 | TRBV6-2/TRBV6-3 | CASSRPGQDINVEVNTF | TGTGCCAGCAGTCGCCCGGGACAGGATATCAACGTAGAGGTTAACACCTTC
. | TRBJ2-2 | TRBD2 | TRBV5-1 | CASSTTSGGTGELFF | TGCGCCAGCAGCACGACTAGCGGGGGCACCGGGGAGCTGTTTTTT
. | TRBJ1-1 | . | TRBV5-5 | CASSFTRSAGPEAFF | TGTGCCAGCAGCTTCACCCGGTCGGCGGGGCCTGAAGCTTTCTTT
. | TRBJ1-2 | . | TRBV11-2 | CASSSQGRPSGYTF | TGTGCCAGCAGCTCACAGGGACGTCCAAGTGGCTACACCTTC
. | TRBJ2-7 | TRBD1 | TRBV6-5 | CASTNRGSYEQYF | TGTGCCAGCACAAACAGGGGTTCCTACGAGCAGTACTTC
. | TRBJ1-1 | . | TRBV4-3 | CASSQGAFNTEAFF | TGCGCCAGCAGCCAAGGGGCCTTTAACACTGAAGCTTTCTTT
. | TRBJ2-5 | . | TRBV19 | CASSLAGETQYF | TGTGCCAGTAGCCTGGCGGGAGAGACCCAGTACTTC
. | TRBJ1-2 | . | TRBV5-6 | CASSLSGYGYTF | TGTGCCAGCAGCTTGTCGGGCTATGGCTACACCTTC
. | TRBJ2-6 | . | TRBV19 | CASSNRGANVLTF | TGTGCCAGTAGTAACAGGGGGGCCAACGTCCTGACTTTC
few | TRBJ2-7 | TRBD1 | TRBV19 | CASSPRETGFKEQYF | TGTGCCAGTAGTCCCCGAGAGACAGGGTTTAAGGAGCAGTACTTC
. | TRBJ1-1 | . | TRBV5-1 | CASRQYMNTEAFF | TGCGCCAGCAGACAGTACATGAACACTGAAGCTTTCTTT
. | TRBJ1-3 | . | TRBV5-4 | CASSLAGRPSSGNTIYF | TGTGCCAGCAGCTTGGCGGGGAGACCGTCCTCTGGAAACACCATATATTTT
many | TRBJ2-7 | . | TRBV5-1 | CASSRGGPSSYEQYF | TGCGCCAGCAGCCGTGGGGGCCCTTCCTCCTACGAGCAGTACTTC
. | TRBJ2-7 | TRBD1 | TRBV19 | CASSTPDRAYEQYF | TGTGCCAGTAGTACCCCGGACAGGGCTTACGAGCAGTACTTC
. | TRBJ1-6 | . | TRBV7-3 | CASSLGLYNSPLHF | TGTGCCAGCAGCTTGGGGCTCTATAATTCACCCCTCCACTTT
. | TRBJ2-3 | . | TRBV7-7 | CASSPGYRTADTQYF | TGTGCCAGCAGCCCCGGGTACAGGACGGCAGATACGCAGTATTTT
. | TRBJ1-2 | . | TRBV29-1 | CSVGQDGYTF | TGCAGCGTTGGACAGGATGGCTACACCTTC
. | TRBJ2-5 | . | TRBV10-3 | CAISEMASGETQYF | TGTGCCATCAGTGAGATGGCCTCGGGGGAGACCCAGTACTTC
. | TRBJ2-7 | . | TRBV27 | CASSSVSYEQYF | TGTGCCAGCAGTTCTGTTTCCTACGAGCAGTACTTC